The source of this TCR beta chain is a study of blood T cell repertoires in COVID-19. Study at large: COVID-19 samples, acute and convalescent, were from the United States, Italy and Spain.

Original analysis: Estimates of nucleated cell counts were drawn from the amplification of reference gene primers. Method: immunoSEQ multiplex PCR; TCRdb's copy keeps in-frame clones and lacks some. That table is the source of V, J and clone size, and D and trimming were worked out from the DNA. This table has 70,000 to 90,000 clones, 85% to 90% appearing once. Germline CDR1 reads LNHDA; CDR2 reads SQIVND (reference sequence). The CDR3 runs to 15 residues. J lost 2 bases, V lost 5 bases, and 3 bases had no gene match. The origin of this receptor is a man older than 75 with active or convalescent COVID-19. The sequenced sample was peripheral blood. V is TRBV19 and J is TRBJ1-5; 10 nucleotides match TRBD1. CDR3 in amino acids: CASSSDRGGNQPQHF. CDR3 in DNA: TGTGCCAGTAGTTCGGACAGGGGGGGCAATCAGCCCCAGCATTTT.